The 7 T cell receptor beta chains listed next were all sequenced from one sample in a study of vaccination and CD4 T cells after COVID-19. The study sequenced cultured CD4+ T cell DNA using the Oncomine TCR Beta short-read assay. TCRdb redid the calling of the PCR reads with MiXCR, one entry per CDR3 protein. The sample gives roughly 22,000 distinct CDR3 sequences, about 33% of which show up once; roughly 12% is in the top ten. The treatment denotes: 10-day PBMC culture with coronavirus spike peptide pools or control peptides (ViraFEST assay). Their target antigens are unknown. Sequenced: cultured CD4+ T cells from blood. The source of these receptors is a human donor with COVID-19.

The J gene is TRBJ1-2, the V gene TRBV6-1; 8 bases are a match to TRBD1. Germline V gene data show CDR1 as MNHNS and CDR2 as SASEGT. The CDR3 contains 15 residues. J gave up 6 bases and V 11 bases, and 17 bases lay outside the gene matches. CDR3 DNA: TGTGCCGGCAAACCTCCGGGACAGGTTTCCCATGGCTACACCTTC. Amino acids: CAGKPPGQVSHGYTF.

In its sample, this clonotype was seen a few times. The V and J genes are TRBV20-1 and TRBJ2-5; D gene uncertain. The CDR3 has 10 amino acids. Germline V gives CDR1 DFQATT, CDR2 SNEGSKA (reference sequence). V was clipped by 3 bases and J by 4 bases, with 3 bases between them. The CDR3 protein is CSASTETQYF. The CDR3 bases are TGCAGTGCTAGTACAGAGACCCAGTACTTC.

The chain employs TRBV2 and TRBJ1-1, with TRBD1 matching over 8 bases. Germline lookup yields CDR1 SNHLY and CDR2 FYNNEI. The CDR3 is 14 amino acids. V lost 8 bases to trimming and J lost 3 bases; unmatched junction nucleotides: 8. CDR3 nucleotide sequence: TGTGCCAGCGCTAGAGACAGGGGAGACACTGAAGCTTTCTTT. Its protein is CASARDRGDTEAFF.

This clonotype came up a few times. The CDR3 coding sequence is TGTGCCGGGGGTGGGATGTGGGAAAAACTGTTTTTT. Residues: CAGGGMWEKLFF. The J gene is TRBJ1-4, the V gene TRBV6-1; maybe TRBD1 (5 bases). Deletions cut 11 bases from V and 8 bases from J, with 15 bases between. CDR1 and CDR2 (germline): MNHNS, SASEGT. The CDR3 sequence is 12 residues long.

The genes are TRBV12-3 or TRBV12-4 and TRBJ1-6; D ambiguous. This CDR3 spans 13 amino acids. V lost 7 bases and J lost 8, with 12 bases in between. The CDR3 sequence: CASTTHRDSPLHF. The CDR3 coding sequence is TGTGCCAGCACCACCCACCGCGATTCACCCCTCCACTTT.

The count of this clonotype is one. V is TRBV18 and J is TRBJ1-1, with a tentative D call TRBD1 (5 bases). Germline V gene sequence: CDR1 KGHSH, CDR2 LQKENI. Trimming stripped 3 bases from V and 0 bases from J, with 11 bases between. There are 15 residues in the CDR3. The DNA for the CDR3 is TGTGCCAGCTCACCTAAGGGACTCATGAACACTGAAGCTTTCTTT. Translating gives CASSPKGLMNTEAFF.

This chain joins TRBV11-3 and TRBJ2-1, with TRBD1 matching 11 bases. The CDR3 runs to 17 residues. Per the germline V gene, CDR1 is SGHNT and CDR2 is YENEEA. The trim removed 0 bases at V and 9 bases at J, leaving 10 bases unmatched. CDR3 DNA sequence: TGTGCCAGCAGCTTAGATCCCGTTGGACAGGGGGCCGCTGAGCAGTTCTTC. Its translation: CASSLDPVGQGAAEQFF.